This TCR beta chain was profiled in a study of blood T cell repertoires in COVID-19. In the study overall: Donors in the United States, Italy and Spain gave samples during acute or convalescent COVID-19. PBMCs, B-cell-depleted T cells, or T cells provided the cDNA or gDNA that made up the material.

Germline-derived CDR1 and CDR2 are SEHNR and FQNEAQ (reference sequence). This CDR3 is 13 amino acids long. Trimming removed 5 bases from V and 8 bases from J, with 15 bases in between. How the authors handled the data: The assay estimated nucleated cells by amplifying reference gene primers. Sequencing was performed with immunoSEQ multiplex PCR; in TCRdb, only in-frame clones are kept and a portion is missing. V, J and clone size are those of that table, while D and trimming were read from the DNA. This sample carries 60,000 to 80,000 clones, more than 70% of them seen once, and the ten largest clones take 8.8%.

This receptor was obtained from a man aged 45 to 65 with active COVID-19. V is TRBV7-9 and J is TRBJ1-2, with a tentative D call TRBD1 (6 bases). The sample was peripheral blood. The chain's CDR3 is CASSATGSGGYTF. CDR3 nucleotide sequence: TGTGCCAGCAGCGCTACAGGGTCAGGGGGCTACACCTTC.